This TCR beta chain was recovered during a study of regulatory and conventional T cells in RAG deficiency. Germline V lookup: CDR1 SGHAT, CDR2 FQNNGV. Trimming removed 6 bases at V and 4 bases at J, with 15 bases between. The CDR3 loop spans 15 amino acids. Conventional CD4+ T cells were sorted from blood as CD25-low CD127-high cells. Sequencing was performed with immunoSEQ multiplex PCR; in TCRdb, only in-frame clones are kept and a portion is missing. The sample lists approximately 12,000 clones, approximately 93% occurring once. These same records also appear under a second study, on regulatory T cells. That source adds: Amplification used 52 TRBV primers and 13 TRBJ primers. Regulatory T cells showed the strongest V-J pair restriction and V/J gene skewing among patient repertoires.

Sequencing was done on a sample of CD4+ effector T cells sorted from blood. J is TRBJ2-2 and V is TRBV11-2; D perhaps matches TRBD1 (5 bases). The TCR originated in a human donor in good health. The CDR3 bases are TGTGCCAGCAGGCGCTTAGGGGTCGGCACCGGGGAGCTGTTTTTT. It specifies CASRRLGVGTGELFF.